The 17 T cell receptor beta chains listed next were all sequenced from one sample in a study of regulatory T cells in long-lasting Graves disease. Time point here: persistent/refractory GD, antithyroid drugs over 5 years with positive TRAb. RNA isolated from PBMCs was used to make the TCR library. CDR3-region Arm-PCR and iRepertoire HTBI primers produced the TCR beta libraries. TCRdb redid the calling of the multiplex PCR reads with MiXCR, one entry per CDR3 protein. The sample yields about 290,000 distinct CDR3 sequences, 22% seen once. Material: peripheral blood mononuclear cells (PBMCs), obtained when the disease was refractory, from a patient treated with antithyroid drugs. The receptors were gathered from a female donor with Graves disease.

The rearrangement links TRBV6-5 to TRBJ2-4; D may be TRBD2 (7 bases). Trimming left V 2 bases short and J 0 bases short, with 11 bases between. The CDR3 contains 16 residues. Germline V gives CDR1 MNHEY, CDR2 SVGAGI. The DNA for the CDR3 is TGTGCCAGCAGTTACGGGGGGGCGAGAGCCAAAAACATTCAGTACTTC. Protein product: CASSYGGARAKNIQYF.

V gene TRBV7-9 combines with J gene TRBJ2-7, with D unresolved. The CDR3 is made up of 12 amino acids. Germline loops: CDR1 SEHNR, CDR2 FQNEAQ (reference sequence). Trimming took off 3 bases at V and 2 bases at J, with 5 bases between the two ends. The CDR3 sequence is CASSFGAYEQYF. The CDR3 DNA sequence: TGTGCCAGCAGCTTTGGAGCCTACGAGCAGTACTTC.

J is TRBJ1-6 and V is TRBV9; maybe TRBD1 (5 bases). Trimming took 3 bases from V and 7 from J, leaving 14 bases between them. CDR3 length: 15 residues. Germline values: CDR1 SGDLS, CDR2 YYNGEE. CDR3 bases: TGTGCCAGCAGCGCGGGGGGGGACTCAAATTCACCCCTCCACTTT. The encoded protein is CASSAGGDSNSPLHF. The full variable domain, in which reference TRBV9 and TRBJ1-6 provide the parts outside the CDR3, is DSGVTQTPKHLITATGQRVTLRCSPRSGDLSVYWYQQSLDQGLQFLIQYYNGEERAKGNILERFSAQQFPDLHSELNLSSLELGDSALYFCASSAGGDSNSPLHFGNGTRLTVT.

The sample holds many counts of this clonotype. One end of the junction does not line up with germline, which may come from a read error. The chain joins TRBV11-1 to TRBJ2-7; 7 bases are shared with TRBD2. The germline V gene has CDR1 SGHAT and CDR2 FQDESV (reference sequence). This CDR3 is 14 amino acids long. The CDR3 sequence is CASSVASGTYEQYF. The CDR3 DNA reads as TGTGCCAGCAGCGTAGCTAGCGGTACCTACGAGCAGTACTTC.

The table lists this clonotype with many counts. V is TRBV12-3 or TRBV12-4 and J is TRBJ1-4, with 7 bases identical to TRBD1. The CDR3 runs 15 residues. The J segment lost 11 bases and the V segment lost 1 base, leaving 10 bases of the junction unmatched. The CDR3 region has the DNA TGTGCCAGCAGTTTAGGAGAAGACAGGGCGGGGAAACTGTTTTTT. The encoded protein is CASSLGEDRAGKLFF.

The V gene is TRBV7-9, the J gene TRBJ1-1, with D possibly TRBD1 on 6 matching bases. With 8 bases removed from V and 6 bases from J, the gap between germline ends came to 13 bases. The CDR3 runs to 12 residues. Germline loops: CDR1 SEHNR, CDR2 FQNEAQ (reference sequence). CDR3 amino acids: CASSDGGSEAFF. The CDR3 DNA follows: TGTGCCAGCTCCGACGGGGGCTCTGAAGCTTTCTTT. Supplemented by reference TRBV7-9 and TRBJ1-1, the full variable domain reads DTGVSQNPRHKITKRGQNVTFRCDPISEHNRLYWYRQTLGQGPEFLTYFQNEAQLEKSRLLSDRFSAERPKGSFSTLEIQRTEQGDSAMYLCASSDGGSEAFFGQGTRLTVV.

This clonotype was recorded at least ten times. CDR3 sequence (DNA): TGTGCCAGCAGTTTATGGGACAGGGTCAACACCGGGGAGCTGTTTTTT. Translation gives CASSLWDRVNTGELFF. This sequence joins TRBV27 and TRBJ2-2; 9 bases are a match to TRBD1. This CDR3 is 16 amino acids long. Per germline, CDR1 MNHEY and CDR2 SMNVEV (reference sequence). V shed 1 base, J shed 2 bases, and the junction held 2 bases outside the gene matches.

The chain recombines TRBV4-3 with TRBJ2-7; the D gene is possibly TRBD2 (6 bases). CDR1 LGHNA and CDR2 YSLEER come from the germline V gene. With 1 base removed from V and 2 bases from J, the gap between germline ends came to 9 bases. CDR3 length equals 14 residues. CDR3 loop: CASSQGLDTYEQYF. The CDR3 DNA sequence: TGCGCCAGCAGCCAAGGACTAGATACCTACGAGCAGTACTTC.

V is TRBV6-1 and J is TRBJ2-4; 9 bases are shared with TRBD1. After removal of 7 bases from V and 9 bases from J, the junction contained 10 bases not matched to a gene. This CDR3 has 14 residues. The germline V gene has CDR1 MNHNS and CDR2 SASEGT. CDR3 region: CASTSGTGSVIQYF. The CDR3 DNA follows: TGTGCCAGCACCTCCGGGACAGGGTCGGTCATTCAGTACTTC.

This clonotype was seen many times. The chain carries TRBV7-2 and TRBJ2-2; TRBD2 aligns across 9 bases. The CDR3 totals 15 residues. Germline CDR1 is SGHTA and CDR2 is FQGNSA. V lost 1 base to trimming and J lost 7 bases; unmatched junction nucleotides: 4. CDR3 region: CASSLGGLAYGELFF. The CDR3 region has the DNA TGTGCCAGCAGCTTAGGGGGACTAGCATACGGGGAGCTGTTTTTT.

This clonotype came up a few times. The V call is TRBV6-2 or TRBV6-3, the J call TRBJ2-5, with D possibly TRBD1 on 6 matching bases. Germline V gene data show CDR1 as MNHEY and CDR2 as SVGEGT. The CDR3 is 14 amino acids. V was trimmed by 6 bases and J by 2 bases, leaving 13 bases between them. The CDR3 protein is CASSRRTVQETQYF. The CDR3 DNA sequence: TGTGCCAGCAGCCGACGGACAGTACAAGAGACCCAGTACTTC.

This clonotype appeared many times. The chain joins TRBV28 to TRBJ2-7; a possible D gene is TRBD1 (5 bases). CDR3 length equals 13 residues. V was cut by 0 bases and J by 3 bases, with 6 bases left in between. Germline CDR1 is MDHEN and CDR2 is SYDVKM. This CDR3 reads CASSLWTDYEQYF. The CDR3 bases are TGTGCCAGCAGTTTATGGACAGACTACGAGCAGTACTTC.

This clonotype was seen at least ten times. The chain has TRBV12-3 or TRBV12-4 and TRBJ2-5, with D tentatively TRBD1 (6 bases). Trimming shortened V by 1 base and J by 2 bases, and 11 bases separated the two germline ends. There are 15 residues in the CDR3. CDR3 sequence reads: CASSLVRGLQETQYF. Written as DNA, the CDR3 is TGTGCCAGCAGTTTAGTCAGGGGTCTACAAGAGACCCAGTACTTC.

This clonotype has just a few counts. The chain recombines TRBV24-1 with TRBJ1-1; D is perhaps TRBD1 (5 bases). Trimming cost V 6 bases and J 4 bases, with 8 bases left between them. Germline assignment: CDR1 KGHDR and CDR2 SFDVKD. The CDR3 spans 12 residues. CDR3 sequence: CATSSGGTEAFF. In nucleotides, the CDR3 is TGTGCCACCAGTTCCGGGGGCACTGAAGCTTTCTTT.

In this sample, this clonotype turned up a few times. The chain carries TRBV29-1 and TRBJ2-2; D call uncertain. This CDR3 has 13 residues. The V end lost 6 bases, the J end lost 6 bases, and 14 bases lay between the germline ends. From germline, CDR1 is SQVTM and CDR2 ANQGSEA. In DNA, the CDR3 is TGCAGCGTACAAACTATTTCGGCCGGGGAGCTGTTTTTT. Its translation: CSVQTISAGELFF.

This sequence joins TRBV19 and TRBJ2-5, with 9 positions matching TRBD1. J was trimmed by 4 bases and V by 8 bases; bases with no gene match: 11. This CDR3 comprises 15 residues. Germline CDR1 is LNHDA and CDR2 is SQIVND (reference sequence). For the CDR3, the DNA is TGTGCCAGTGATCCGGGACAGGGATACCGAGAGACCCAGTACTTC. Translation: CASDPGQGYRETQYF.

This clonotype showed up many times. In DNA, the CDR3 is TGCAGCGTTGATTGGGGTCTCGGCTATGGCTACACCTTC. It codes for CSVDWGLGYGYTF. This rearrangement joins TRBV29-1 to TRBJ1-2; D unresolved. The germline V and J ends were trimmed by 3 bases and 4 bases, with 12 bases remaining between them. The CDR3 is 13 residues long. Germline CDR1 is SQVTM and CDR2 is ANQGSEA.